A single TCR beta chain is shown here with its context. This sample was taken from a study of shared clonotypes between healthy human individuals. Overall study context: In total, the donors were two women and three men aged 18 to 49.

Germline-derived CDR1 and CDR2 are SGHRS and YFSETQ. The CDR3 spans 11 residues. Trimming shortened V by 4 bases and J by 7 bases, and 8 bases separated the two germline ends. Every one of the donors was a Caucasian adult that lived in Nashville, Tennessee. DNA at 200 ng, roughly 30,000 T cell genomes, went into sorted-subset replicate PCRs. Here immunoSEQ multiplex PCR was the method, and the copy in TCRdb shows in-frame clones only, minus some. The sample consists of 1,400,000 or so clones, approximately 98.5% of them appearing once. The source of this sequence is a man in his thirties or forties in good health. This chain uses TRBV5-1 with TRBJ2-5; D unclear. The sample taken for sequencing was naive CD4+ T cells sorted from blood. Subset denoted: CD45RA+ positively selected. The CDR3 DNA reads as TGCGCCAGCAGCGGGGAAGGGACCCAGTACTTC. Protein sequence: CASSGEGTQYF. Full variable domain (remainder filled in from reference TRBV5-1 and TRBJ2-5): KAGVTQTPRYLIKTRGQQVTLSCSPISGHRSVSWYQQTPGQGLQFLFEYFSETQRNKGNFPGRFSGRQFSNSRSEMNVSTLELGDSALYLCASSGEGTQYFGPGTRLLVL.